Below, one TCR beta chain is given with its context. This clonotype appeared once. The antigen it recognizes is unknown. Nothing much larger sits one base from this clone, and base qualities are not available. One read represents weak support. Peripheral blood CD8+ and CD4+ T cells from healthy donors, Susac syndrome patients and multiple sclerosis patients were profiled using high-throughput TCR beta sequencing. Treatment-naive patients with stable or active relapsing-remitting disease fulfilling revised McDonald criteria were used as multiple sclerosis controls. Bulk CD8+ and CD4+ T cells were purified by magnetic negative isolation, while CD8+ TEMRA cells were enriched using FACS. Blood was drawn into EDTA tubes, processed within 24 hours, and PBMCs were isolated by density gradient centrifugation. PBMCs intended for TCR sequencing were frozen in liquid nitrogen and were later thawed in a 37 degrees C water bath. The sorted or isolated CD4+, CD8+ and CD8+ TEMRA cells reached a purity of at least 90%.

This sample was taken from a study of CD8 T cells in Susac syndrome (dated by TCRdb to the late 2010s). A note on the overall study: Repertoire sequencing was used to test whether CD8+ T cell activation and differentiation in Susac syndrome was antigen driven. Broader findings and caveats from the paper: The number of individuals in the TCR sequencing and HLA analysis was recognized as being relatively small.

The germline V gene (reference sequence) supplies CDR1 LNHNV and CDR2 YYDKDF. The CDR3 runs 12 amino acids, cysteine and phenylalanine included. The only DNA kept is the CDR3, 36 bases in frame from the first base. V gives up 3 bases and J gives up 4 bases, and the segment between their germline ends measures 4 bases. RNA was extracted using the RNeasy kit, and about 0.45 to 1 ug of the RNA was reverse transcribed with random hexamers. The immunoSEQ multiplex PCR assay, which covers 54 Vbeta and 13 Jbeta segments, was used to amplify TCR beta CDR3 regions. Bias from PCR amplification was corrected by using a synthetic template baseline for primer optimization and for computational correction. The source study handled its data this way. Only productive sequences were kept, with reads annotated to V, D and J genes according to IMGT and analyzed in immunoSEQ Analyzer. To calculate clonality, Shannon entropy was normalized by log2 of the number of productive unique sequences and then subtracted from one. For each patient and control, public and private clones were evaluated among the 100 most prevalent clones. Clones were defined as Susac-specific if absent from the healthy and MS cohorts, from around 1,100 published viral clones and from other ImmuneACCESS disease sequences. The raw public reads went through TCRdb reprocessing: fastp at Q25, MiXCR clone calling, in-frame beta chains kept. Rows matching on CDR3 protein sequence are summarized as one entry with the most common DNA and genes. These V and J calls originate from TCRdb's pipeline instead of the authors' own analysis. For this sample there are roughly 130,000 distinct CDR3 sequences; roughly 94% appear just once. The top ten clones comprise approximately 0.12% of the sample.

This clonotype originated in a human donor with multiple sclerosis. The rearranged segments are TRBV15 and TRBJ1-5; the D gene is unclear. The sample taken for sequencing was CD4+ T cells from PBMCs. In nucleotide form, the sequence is TGTGCCACCAGCAGGGGTAATCAGCCCCAGCATTTT. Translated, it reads CATSRGNQPQHF.